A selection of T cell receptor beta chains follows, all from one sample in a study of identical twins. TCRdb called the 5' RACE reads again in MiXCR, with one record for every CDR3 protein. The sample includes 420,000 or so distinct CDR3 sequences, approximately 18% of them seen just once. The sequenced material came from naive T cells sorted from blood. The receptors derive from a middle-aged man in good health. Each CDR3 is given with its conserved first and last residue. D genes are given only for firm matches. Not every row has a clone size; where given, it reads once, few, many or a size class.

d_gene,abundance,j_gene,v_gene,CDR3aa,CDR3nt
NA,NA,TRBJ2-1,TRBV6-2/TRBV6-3,CASRPDNLYNEQFF,TGTGCCAGCAGACCCGACAATCTCTACAATGAGCAGTTCTTC
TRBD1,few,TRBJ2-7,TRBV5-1,CASSLTGTGGSEQYF,TGCGCCAGCAGCTTAACAGGGACAGGGGGCAGCGAGCAGTACTTC
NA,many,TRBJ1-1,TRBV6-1,CASSTARGAHTEAFF,TGTGCCAGCAGTACCGCGAGGGGGGCGCACACTGAAGCTTTCTTT
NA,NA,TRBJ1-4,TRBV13,CASSIDRFREKLFF,TGTGCCAGCAGCATCGACAGGTTTCGGGAAAAACTGTTTTTT
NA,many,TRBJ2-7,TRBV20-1,CSASLRYRGEQYF,TGCAGTGCTAGTCTACGTTACCGTGGCGAGCAGTACTTC
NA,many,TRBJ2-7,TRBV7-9,CASSLGFYEQYF,TGTGCCAGCAGCTTAGGTTTCTACGAGCAGTACTTC
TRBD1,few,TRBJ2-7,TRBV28,CASRVPGQGYEQYF,TGTGCCAGCAGAGTCCCGGGACAGGGCTACGAGCAGTACTTC
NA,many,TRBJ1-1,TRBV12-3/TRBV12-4,CASRKLGTEAFF,TGTGCCAGCAGAAAATTAGGTACTGAAGCTTTCTTT
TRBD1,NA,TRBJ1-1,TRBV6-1,CASSPPRQGFAEAFF,TGTGCCAGCTCCCCCCCGAGACAGGGTTTCGCTGAAGCTTTCTTT
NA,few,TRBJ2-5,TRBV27,CASSLSILETQYF,TGTGCCAGCAGTTTATCGATTTTAGAGACCCAGTACTTC